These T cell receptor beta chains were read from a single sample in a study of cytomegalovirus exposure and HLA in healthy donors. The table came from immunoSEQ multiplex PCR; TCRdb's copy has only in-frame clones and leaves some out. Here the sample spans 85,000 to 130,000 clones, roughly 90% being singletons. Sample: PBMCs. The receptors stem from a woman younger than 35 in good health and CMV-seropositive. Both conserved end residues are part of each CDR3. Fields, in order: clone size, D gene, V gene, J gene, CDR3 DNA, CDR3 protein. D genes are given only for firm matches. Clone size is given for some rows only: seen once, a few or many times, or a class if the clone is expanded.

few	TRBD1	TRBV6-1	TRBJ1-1	TGTGCCAGCAGTGACGAGACAGGGGGAGTCACTGAAGCTTTCTTT	CASSDETGGVTEAFF
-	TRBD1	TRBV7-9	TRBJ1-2	TGTGCCAGCAGCTCGACCGGGACAGGGGCCAAGGTTGGCTACACCTTC	CASSSTGTGAKVGYTF
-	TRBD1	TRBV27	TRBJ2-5	TGTGCCAGCAGTCCCTACCCTCGACAGGGAGAGACCCAGTACTTC	CASSPYPRQGETQYF
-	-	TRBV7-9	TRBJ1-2	TGTGCCAGCAGCCCGAGTGCCTTCTATGGCTACACCTTC	CASSPSAFYGYTF
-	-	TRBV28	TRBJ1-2	TGTGCCAGCAGTTTAGGCTACCGGGAAAGTGGCTACACCTTC	CASSLGYRESGYTF
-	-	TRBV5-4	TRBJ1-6	TGTGCCAGCAGCCCCGGGTCTGATAATTCACCCCTCCACTTT	CASSPGSDNSPLHF
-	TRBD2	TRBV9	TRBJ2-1	TGTGCCAGCAGCGGGGGCGGGGGGACTTACAATGAGCAGTTCTTC	CASSGGGGTYNEQFF
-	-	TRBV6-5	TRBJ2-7	TGTGCCAGCAGCCAAACCTACGAGCAGTACTTC	CASSQTYEQYF
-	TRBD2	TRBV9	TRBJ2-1	TGTGCCAGCAGCCCGGGAGGGACTCGCAACAATGAGCAGTTCTTC	CASSPGGTRNNEQFF
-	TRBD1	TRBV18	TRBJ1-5	TGTGCCAGCTCTCCGACAGGGCGCAATCAGCCCCAGCATTTT	CASSPTGRNQPQHF
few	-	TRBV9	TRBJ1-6	TGTGCCAGCAGCGTGGGGGGGACTTATAATTCACCCCTCCACTTT	CASSVGGTYNSPLHF
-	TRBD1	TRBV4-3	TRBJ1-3	TGCGCCAGCAGCCAAGGGACAGGCTCTGGAAACACCATATATTTT	CASSQGTGSGNTIYF
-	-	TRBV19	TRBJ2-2	TGTGCCAGTAGTAGAGGCGGCGGGGAGCTGTTTTTT	CASSRGGGELFF
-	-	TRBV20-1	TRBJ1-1	TGCCTAGCGGCGGGGGGAACTGAAGCTTTCTTT	CLAAGGTEAFF
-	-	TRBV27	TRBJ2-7	TGTGCCAGCAGTTTAGGCCACGAGCAGTACTTC	CASSLGHEQYF
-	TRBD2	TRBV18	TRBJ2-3	TGTGCCAGCTCACCCCTAACCCAGCGGGGGGGCACAGATACGCAGTATTTT	CASSPLTQRGGTDTQYF
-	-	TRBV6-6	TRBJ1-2	TGTGCCAGCAGCGAAGACACGGTCTATGGCTACACCTTC	CASSEDTVYGYTF
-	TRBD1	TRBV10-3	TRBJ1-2	TGTGCCATCAGTGAACAGGGGGCGAATGGCTACACCTTC	CAISEQGANGYTF
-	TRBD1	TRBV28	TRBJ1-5	TGTGCCAGCAGTTTACGACAGGGGGATCGTCAGCCCCAGCATTTT	CASSLRQGDRQPQHF
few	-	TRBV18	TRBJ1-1	TGTGCCAGCTCACCACCGGCAGGGCTCAAAGCTTTCTTT	CASSPPAGLKAFF
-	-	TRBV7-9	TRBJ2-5	TGTGCCAGCAGCTTACGGGGCCAAGAGACCCAGTACTTC	CASSLRGQETQYF
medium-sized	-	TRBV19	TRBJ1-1	TGTGCCAGTAAACGGGGGGGCTTGGACACTGAAGCTTTCTTT	CASKRGGLDTEAFF
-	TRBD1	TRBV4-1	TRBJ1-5	TGCGCCAGCGGAGGACAGGGACCTCAGCCCCAGCATTTT	CASGGQGPQPQHF
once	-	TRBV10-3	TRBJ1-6	TGTGCCATCACCAGGGACAAGAATAATTCACCCCTCCACTTT	CAITRDKNNSPLHF
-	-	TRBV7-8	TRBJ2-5	TGTGCCAGCAGCTTAGCGCGGAGGGGGGGCCCAGAGACCCAGTACTTC	CASSLARRGGPETQYF
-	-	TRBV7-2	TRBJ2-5	TGTGCCAGCAGCTTAGCGAATCGGGAGACCCAGTACTTC	CASSLANRETQYF
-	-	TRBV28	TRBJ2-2	TGTGCCAGCAGTTCCCCTGGAGGGGCCCCGAACACCGGGGAGCTGTTTTTT	CASSSPGGAPNTGELFF
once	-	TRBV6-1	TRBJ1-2	TGTGCCAGCAGTGAAGGTGTAGGCTACACCTTC	CASSEGVGYTF
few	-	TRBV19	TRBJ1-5	TGTGCCAGTAGTGGAGGTGCCCACAGCCAGCCCCAGCATTTT	CASSGGAHSQPQHF
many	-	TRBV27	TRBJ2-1	TGTGCCAGCAGTGGCAGCGAAAGCTCCTACAATGAGCAGTTCTTC	CASSGSESSYNEQFF
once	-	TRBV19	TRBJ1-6	TGTGCCAGTAGTGTGGGCCAGTATAATTCACCCCTCCACTTT	CASSVGQYNSPLHF
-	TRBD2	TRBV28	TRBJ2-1	TGTGCCAGCAACCCTAGCGGGGGGTCGAATGAGCAGTTCTTC	CASNPSGGSNEQFF
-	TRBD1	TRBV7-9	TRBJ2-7	TGTGCCAGCAGCCCTCGACAGGGGATCTACGAGCAGTACTTC	CASSPRQGIYEQYF
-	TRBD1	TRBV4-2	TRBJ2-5	TGTGCCAGCAGCCAGACAGGGTCGGAGACCCAGTACTTC	CASSQTGSETQYF
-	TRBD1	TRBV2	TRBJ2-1	TGTGCCAGCAGTGGTAGGACAGGGACCTACAATGAGCAGTTCTTC	CASSGRTGTYNEQFF
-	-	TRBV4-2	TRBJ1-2	TGTGCCAGCAGCCAAGGTGGCAACTATGGCTACACCTTC	CASSQGGNYGYTF
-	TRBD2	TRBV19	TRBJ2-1	TGTGCCAGCGGTAGCGGGGGGGCATCCTACAATGAGCAGTTCTTC	CASGSGGASYNEQFF
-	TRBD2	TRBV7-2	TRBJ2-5	TGTGCCAGCAGCTTAGGGGGACTAGCGGGGTTACAAGAGACCCAGTACTTC	CASSLGGLAGLQETQYF
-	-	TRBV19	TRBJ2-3	TGTGCCAGTAGTATAGAGGCTAGCCATATACTCACAGATACGCAGTATTTT	CASSIEASHILTDTQYF
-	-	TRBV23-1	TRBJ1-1	TGCGCCAGCAGTCAATCGTTGCAGGGTTGGAACACTGAAGCTTTCTTT	CASSQSLQGWNTEAFF
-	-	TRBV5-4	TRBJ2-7	TGTGCCAGCAGCTTGGATGGCTCTGGCGAGCAGTACTTC	CASSLDGSGEQYF
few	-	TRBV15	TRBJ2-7	TGTGCCACCAGCAGAGCTGTTGGGGACACCGAGCAGTACTTC	CATSRAVGDTEQYF
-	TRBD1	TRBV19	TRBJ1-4	TGTGCCAGTAGCGACAGGGGGCTGACGACTAATGAAAAACTGTTTTTT	CASSDRGLTTNEKLFF
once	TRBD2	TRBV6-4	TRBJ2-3	TGTGCCAGCAGTGCGGGACTAGCGGGGGGGCCGGATACGCAGTATTTT	CASSAGLAGGPDTQYF
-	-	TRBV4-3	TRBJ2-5	TGCGCCAGCAGCCAAGGAGGCCTCCCCAAGTACCAAGAGACCCAGTACTTC	CASSQGGLPKYQETQYF
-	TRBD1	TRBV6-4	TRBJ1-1	TGTGCCAGCAGTGAAACAGGGGGGGGGAGTGAAGCTTTCTTT	CASSETGGGSEAFF
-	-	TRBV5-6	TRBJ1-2	TGTGCCAGCAGCCTACAGGGTGGCTACACCTTC	CASSLQGGYTF
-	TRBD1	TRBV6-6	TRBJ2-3	TGTGCCAGCAGAGGGGCCACAGGGGGATCAGATACGCAGTATTTT	CASRGATGGSDTQYF
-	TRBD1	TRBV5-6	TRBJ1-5	TGTGCCAGCAGCTTGAGGGGGCGCGGCAATCAGCCCCAGCATTTT	CASSLRGRGNQPQHF